The 14 T cell receptor beta chains below were found in one sample sequenced in a study of blood T cell repertoires in COVID-19. Measured with immunoSEQ multiplex PCR; TCRdb has only the in-frame clones, and not every one. The data hold more than 200,000 clones, with around 89% observed a single time. Material for sequencing was PBMCs or T cells enriched from blood (not recorded which). Receptor source: a woman aged 25 to 39 who had recovered from COVID-19.

The chain is built from TRBV6-5 and TRBJ1-2; 8 bases fit TRBD1. This CDR3 has 14 residues. CDR1 MNHEY and CDR2 SVGAGI come from the germline V gene. The V and J ends lost 5 bases and 2 bases, in that order; junction bases with no gene match: 4. CDR3 DNA: TGTGCCAGCAGTAAGGGACAGGAGAACTATGGCTACACCTTC. Translated: CASSKGQENYGYTF.

This clone was recorded once. This chain joins TRBV6-2 or TRBV6-3 and TRBJ2-1, with a possible D match to TRBD1 (6 bases). V lost 5 bases to trimming and J lost 0 bases, with 17 bases between them. This CDR3 region has 17 residues. CDR1 and CDR2 (germline): MNHEY, SVGEGT. The CDR3 reads CASSPWTDLSSYNEQFF. The CDR3 nucleotides are TGTGCCAGCAGTCCCTGGACAGACTTGAGCTCCTACAATGAGCAGTTCTTC.

The chain carries TRBV5-5 and TRBJ1-4; D unresolved. CDR1 is SGHKS and CDR2 is YYEKEE in the germline V gene (reference sequence). CDR3 length: 16 residues. V was shortened by 3 bases and J by 0 bases, with 12 bases between the two germline ends. The CDR3 bases are TGTGCCAGCAGCTACCCTACAGTCCCAACTAATGAAAAACTGTTTTTT. Translating gives CASSYPTVPTNEKLFF. The whole variable domain, remainder taken from reference TRBV5-5 and TRBJ1-4, is DAGVTQSPTHLIKTRGQQVTLRCSPISGHKSVSWYQQVLGQGPQFIFQYYEKEERGRGNFPDRFSARQFPNYSSELNVNALLLGDSALYLCASSYPTVPTNEKLFFGSGTQLSVL.

This chain links TRBV19 with TRBJ2-5, with a tentative D call TRBD2 (6 bases). The ends were cut back, 6 bases at V and 5 bases at J, with 13 bases in the middle. There are 13 residues in the CDR3. Germline CDR1 LNHDA, CDR2 SQIVND (reference sequence). The CDR3 here is CASRGRMKETQYF. The CDR3 DNA sequence: TGTGCCAGTAGGGGGAGGATGAAGGAGACCCAGTACTTC.

The rearrangement uses TRBV20-1 and TRBJ1-1, with 9 bases fitting TRBD1. Trimming at V came to 6 bases and at J to 13 bases, leaving 15 bases not matched to a gene. The CDR3 has 13 residues. Germline V gives CDR1 DFQATT, CDR2 SNEGSKA (reference sequence). The CDR3: CSASTGGPGESFF. The CDR3 DNA follows: TGCAGTGCCAGTACAGGGGGCCCAGGCGAGAGTTTCTTT.

The chain employs TRBV4-1 and TRBJ1-5; 9 positions agree with TRBD1. V gave up 5 bases and J gave up 4 bases; unmatched junction bases: 6. CDR1 and CDR2 (germline): MGHRA, YSYEKL. This CDR3 region has 15 residues. The CDR3 bases are TGCGCCAGCAGCAGAGGACAGGGGCCAAATCAGCCCCAGCATTTT. Its translation is CASSRGQGPNQPQHF.

This rearrangement joins TRBV3-1 (or the pseudogene TRBV3-2) to TRBJ2-7; D gene ambiguous. This CDR3 region has 15 residues. Germline-derived CDR1 and CDR2 are LGHDT and YNNKEL (reference sequence). The ends were cut back, 2 bases at V and 3 bases at J, with 14 bases in the middle. The CDR3 nucleotides are TGTGCCAGCAGCCAATTTGCGGAGTCACTCTACGAGCAGTACTTC. Protein: CASSQFAESLYEQYF.

A single count supports this clone. This rearrangement joins TRBV5-4 to TRBJ2-7; weak D call: TRBD2 (7 bases). From germline, CDR1 is SGHNT and CDR2 YYREEE (reference sequence). Trimming left V 0 bases short and J 2 bases short, with 15 bases between. The CDR3 length is 16 residues. The CDR3 DNA reads as TGTGCCAGCAGCTTGGCGGCTAGCGGACAGACCTACGAGCAGTACTTC. It translates to CASSLAASGQTYEQYF.

CDR3 sequence reads: CASSRDRPNTEAFF. Written as DNA, the CDR3 is TGTGCCAGCAGCCGCGACAGGCCGAACACTGAAGCTTTCTTT. The rearrangement links TRBV11-1 to TRBJ1-1; D is perhaps TRBD1 (6 bases). With 5 bases removed from V and 1 base from J, the gap between germline ends came to 11 bases. CDR1 is SGHAT and CDR2 is FQDESV in the germline V gene (reference sequence). The CDR3 totals 14 residues.

The chain joins TRBV7-2 to TRBJ2-5; 9 nucleotides agree with TRBD2. Germline V CDR1 and CDR2: SGHTA, FQGNSA. The trim removed 5 bases at V and 4 bases at J, leaving 5 bases unmatched. This CDR3 is 14 amino acids long. CDR3 loop: CASSGSGRRETQYF. CDR3 DNA: TGTGCCAGCAGCGGTAGCGGGAGAAGAGAGACCCAGTACTTC.

The chain joins TRBV3-1 (or the pseudogene TRBV3-2) to TRBJ2-7; D might be TRBD1 (6 bases). The CDR3 has 14 amino acids. Trimming cost V 6 bases and J 1 base, with 13 bases left between them. From germline, CDR1 is LGHDT and CDR2 YNNKEL (reference sequence). CDR3 nucleotide sequence: TGTGCCAGCAGGAAACAGGGATCTTCCTACGAGCAGTACTTC. It yields the protein CASRKQGSSYEQYF.

This clone was recorded once. This chain connects TRBV28 to TRBJ1-1, with 10 positions matching TRBD1. The CDR3 totals 16 residues. Germline CDR1 is MDHEN and CDR2 is SYDVKM. The J segment lost 5 bases and the V segment lost 1 base, leaving 7 bases of the junction unmatched. The CDR3 sequence is CASSLLGQGLGTEAFF. The CDR3 DNA reads TGTGCCAGCAGTTTATTGGGACAGGGGCTGGGGACTGAAGCTTTCTTT.

This chain joins TRBV29-1 and TRBJ2-7; TRBD2 matches at 11 bases. CDR3 length: 16 residues. CDR1 SQVTM and CDR2 ANQGSEA come from the germline V gene. The V and J ends lost 6 bases and 0 bases, in that order; junction bases with no gene match: 10. The CDR3 is CSVGTSGFAHSYEQYF. The CDR3 DNA reads as TGCAGCGTGGGGACTAGCGGATTCGCCCACTCCTACGAGCAGTACTTC.

This clone was counted between two and nine times. The rearrangement uses TRBV7-2 and TRBJ2-2; 16 nucleotides agree with TRBD2. Trimming at V came to 1 base and at J to 6 bases, leaving 8 bases not matched to a gene. There are 19 residues in the CDR3. Per the germline V gene, CDR1 is SGHTA and CDR2 is FQGNSA. DNA of the CDR3: TGTGCCAGCAGCTTAGGTTGGGGACTAGCGGGAGGGCCGCCCGGGGAGCTGTTTTTT. This translates into CASSLGWGLAGGPPGELFF.